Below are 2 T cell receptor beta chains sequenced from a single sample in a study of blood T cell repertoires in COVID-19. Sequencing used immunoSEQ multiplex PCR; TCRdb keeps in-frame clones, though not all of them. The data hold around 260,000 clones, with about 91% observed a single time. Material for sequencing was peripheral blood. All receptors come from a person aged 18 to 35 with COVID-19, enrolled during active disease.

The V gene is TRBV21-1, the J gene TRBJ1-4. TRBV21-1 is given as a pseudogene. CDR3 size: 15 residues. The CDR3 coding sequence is TGTGCCAGCAGCAAAGTTAGGGGGGGGAATGAAAAACTGTTTTTT. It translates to CASSKVRGGNEKLFF.

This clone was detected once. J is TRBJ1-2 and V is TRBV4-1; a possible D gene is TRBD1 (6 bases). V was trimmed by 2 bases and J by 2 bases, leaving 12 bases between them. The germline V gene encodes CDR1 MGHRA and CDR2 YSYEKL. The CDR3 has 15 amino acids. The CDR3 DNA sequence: TGCGCCAGCAGCCAATCAACAGGGACCAACTATGGCTACACCTTC. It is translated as CASSQSTGTNYGYTF.